The rows below give T cell receptor beta chains drawn from one sample of a study of T cell responses to AZD1222 COVID-19 vaccine. Generated by immunoSEQ multiplex PCR, the TCRdb table keeps only in-frame clones and is missing some. This sample carries tens of thousands of clones, roughly 88% of them seen once, and the ten largest clones take roughly 10%. The sample in question was peripheral blood, obtained on day 0 of AZD1222 vaccination. The receptor set was obtained from an adult in good health. The CDR3 runs from the conserved cysteine through the conserved F or W. A D gene is named only where the DNA matches it firmly. Clone size is not always given. Where it is, it says once, few, many or a class for expanded clones.

size,V,J,D,DNA,CDR3
NA,TRBV27,TRBJ1-1,NA,TGTGCCAGCAGTCTCAGGGGTTGGACTGAAGCTTTCTTT,CASSLRGWTEAFF
NA,TRBV28,TRBJ2-5,NA,TGTGCCAGCAGCGAGCAGATGGAGACCCAGTACTTC,CASSEQMETQYF
NA,TRBV6-6,TRBJ1-5,NA,TGTGCCAGCAGTTACGGACAGAATAGCAATCAGCCCCAGCATTTT,CASSYGQNSNQPQHF
NA,TRBV7-8,TRBJ2-7,TRBD2,TGTGCCAGCAGCTTAGCGAATCGCGGGAGACCCTACGAGCAGTACTTC,CASSLANRGRPYEQYF
NA,TRBV5-5,TRBJ2-7,TRBD1,TGTGCCAGCAGCCCCCGGGACAGGGTCTACGAGCAGTACTTC,CASSPRDRVYEQYF
NA,TRBV10-2,TRBJ1-6,TRBD1,TGCGCCAGCAGTGACGACAGGGTAGTTCCCTCACCCCTCCACTTT,CASSDDRVVPSPLHF
NA,TRBV11-2,TRBJ2-1,TRBD2,TGTGCCAGCAGACGACTGACTAGCGGGCGGTACAATGAGCAGTTCTTC,CASRRLTSGRYNEQFF
NA,TRBV3-1/TRBV3-2,TRBJ2-7,NA,TGTGCCAGCAGCCAAGTGGGTAGGTGGGAGCAGTACTTC,CASSQVGRWEQYF
NA,TRBV30,TRBJ2-3,NA,TGTGCCTGGAGGAAGAGGGACGGAGGGGACACAGATACGCAGTATTTT,CAWRKRDGGDTDTQYF
once,TRBV3-1/TRBV3-2,TRBJ2-2,NA,TGTGCCAGCAGCCGACTAGATCGGGACGGGGAGCTGTTTTTT,CASSRLDRDGELFF
NA,TRBV5-1,TRBJ2-3,NA,TGCGCCAGCAGCTTGGGGCGGAACACAGATACGCAGTATTTT,CASSLGRNTDTQYF
NA,TRBV6-5,TRBJ2-3,TRBD2,TGTGCCAGCAGTCCAGGACTAGCGGAGCGAGATACGCAGTATTTT,CASSPGLAERDTQYF
NA,TRBV6-1,TRBJ2-1,NA,TGTGCCAGCAGTGAAAGGGTGGAGGGAGGGGGGCGTGAGCAGTTCTTC,CASSERVEGGGREQFF
NA,TRBV18,TRBJ2-1,NA,TGTGCCAGCTCACCAGAGGGGCCATCCTACTACAATGAGCAGTTCTTC,CASSPEGPSYYNEQFF
NA,TRBV6-5,TRBJ2-1,NA,TGTGCCAGCAGCCAGTTAGGAGACAATGAGCAGTTCTTC,CASSQLGDNEQFF
NA,TRBV7-9,TRBJ1-1,NA,TGTGCCAGCAGCTTAGCAGCGGTTACTGAAGCTTTCTTT,CASSLAAVTEAFF
NA,TRBV30,TRBJ2-1,NA,TGTGCCTGGAGTCCCCGGGACAATGAGCAGTTCTTC,CAWSPRDNEQFF
NA,TRBV18,TRBJ1-2,TRBD1,TGTGCCAGCTCCCTTTCCCACAGGGGGCAGGACTATGGCTACACCTTC,CASSLSHRGQDYGYTF
NA,TRBV28,TRBJ1-2,NA,TGTGCCAGCGGAGGGGGCTATGGCTACACCTTC,CASGGGYGYTF
NA,TRBV5-4,TRBJ2-2,NA,TGTGCCAGCAGCTCCCAACAGGGCAACACCGGGGAGCTGTTTTTT,CASSSQQGNTGELFF
NA,TRBV6-5,TRBJ2-1,NA,TGTGCCAGCAGTTCCCCACTGGCGCTAGTTTATGAGCAGTTCTTC,CASSSPLALVYEQFF
NA,TRBV3-1/TRBV3-2,TRBJ1-5,NA,TGTGCCAGCAGCCAAGACAGGGCACTTCAGCCCCAGCATTTT,CASSQDRALQPQHF
NA,TRBV5-1,TRBJ1-2,NA,TGCGCCAGCAGCTTGGAAGTGGGGACCTATGGCTACACCTTC,CASSLEVGTYGYTF
NA,TRBV5-1,TRBJ2-5,TRBD2,TGCGCCAGCAGCTCAGGGACTAGCCGGGAGACCCAGTACTTC,CASSSGTSRETQYF
NA,TRBV28,TRBJ1-1,NA,TGTGCCAGCAGTTTAGTTCAGCAGAACACTGAAGCTTTCTTT,CASSLVQQNTEAFF
NA,TRBV14,TRBJ2-7,NA,TGTGCCAGCAGCTTATCGGCAGGCTACGAGCAGTACTTC,CASSLSAGYEQYF
once,TRBV29-1,TRBJ1-1,NA,TGCAGCGTTTCTCAGGGTAGTGGGACTGAAGCTTTCTTT,CSVSQGSGTEAFF
few,TRBV7-2,TRBJ1-5,TRBD1,TGTGCCAGCAGTCGACAGGGAGGACAGCCCCAGCATTTT,CASSRQGGQPQHF
few,TRBV13,TRBJ2-3,NA,TGTGCCAGCAGCTCCACGCTCCGGGATACGCAGTATTTT,CASSSTLRDTQYF
NA,TRBV18,TRBJ1-1,NA,TGTGCCAGCTCACCGGGGGGGGACGGGACTGAAGCTTTCTTT,CASSPGGDGTEAFF
NA,TRBV18,TRBJ1-5,TRBD1,TGTGCCAGCTCACCCCGACAGGGAACGGTTGAGCCCCAGCATTTT,CASSPRQGTVEPQHF
NA,TRBV27,TRBJ1-5,TRBD1,TGTGCCAGCAGTGTACGACAGGGCTTAGGTCAGCCCCAGCATTTT,CASSVRQGLGQPQHF
NA,TRBV6-5,TRBJ1-2,TRBD1,TGTGCCAGCAGTAACCGGGACAGGGGTTCTGGCTACACCTTC,CASSNRDRGSGYTF
few,TRBV28,TRBJ2-1,TRBD1,TGTGCCAGCAGTTTGGGGACAGGTCTCTACAATGAGCAGTTCTTC,CASSLGTGLYNEQFF
NA,TRBV6-4,TRBJ1-5,NA,TGTGCCAGCAGTGACGAGGAGGGTCAGCCCCAGCATTTT,CASSDEEGQPQHF
NA,TRBV6-4,TRBJ2-2,NA,TGTGCCAGCAGAAGGGGTCGCAACACCGGGGAGCTGTTTTTT,CASRRGRNTGELFF
NA,TRBV7-2,TRBJ2-2,TRBD2,TGTGCCAGCAGAGCGGGACTAGTGGGCAAGAACACCGGGGAGCTGTTTTTT,CASRAGLVGKNTGELFF
NA,TRBV19,TRBJ2-5,NA,TGTGCCAGTAGCATTGGAGGGGGCAGGGAGACCCAGTACTTC,CASSIGGGRETQYF
NA,TRBV7-6,TRBJ2-5,NA,TGTGCCAGCAGCTTACTGGGGGGCAAAGAGACCCAGTACTTC,CASSLLGGKETQYF
NA,TRBV7-2,TRBJ1-1,NA,TGTGCCAGCAGCTTTTTAGGTACTGAAGCTTTCTTT,CASSFLGTEAFF
NA,TRBV2,TRBJ2-2,NA,TGTGCCAGCAGTGAACGGGAATCCGGGGAGCTGTTTTTT,CASSERESGELFF
NA,TRBV7-2,TRBJ1-3,TRBD1,TGTGCCAGCAGCTTAGGGGGACAGGGGACTGGAAACACCATATATTTT,CASSLGGQGTGNTIYF
NA,TRBV18,TRBJ1-2,TRBD1,TGTGCCAGCTCACCACCATTGTCGTCATGGACAGGGGATGGCTACACCTTC,CASSPPLSSWTGDGYTF
NA,TRBV19,TRBJ1-1,TRBD1,TGTGCCAGTAGCAGGACAGGGAGGAACACTGAAGCTTTCTTT,CASSRTGRNTEAFF
NA,TRBV27,TRBJ1-2,NA,TGTGCCAGCAGTTTCGCGGGGAGTAACTATGGCTACACCTTC,CASSFAGSNYGYTF
NA,TRBV5-1,TRBJ2-5,NA,TGCGCCAGCAGCTTGTTTGGGGCGCAAGAGACCCAGTACTTC,CASSLFGAQETQYF
NA,TRBV6-5,TRBJ2-2,NA,TGTGCCAGCCGGCCCTCCCTAGGGAACACCGGGGAGCTGTTTTTT,CASRPSLGNTGELFF
NA,TRBV6-5,TRBJ1-3,NA,TGTGCCAGCAGTTACTCGAGGATCTCTGGAAACACCATATATTTT,CASSYSRISGNTIYF
NA,TRBV2,TRBJ1-2,NA,TGTGCCAGCAGTGTTGGTGGGTGGGGTGGCTACACCTTC,CASSVGGWGGYTF
NA,TRBV30,TRBJ1-1,NA,TGTGCCTGGACGGGGCAGCTCGGGGGCCCTGAAGCTTTCTTT,CAWTGQLGGPEAFF
NA,TRBV9,TRBJ1-1,TRBD1,TGTGCCAGCAGCGCGGGACAGTCCTACACTGAAGCTTTCTTT,CASSAGQSYTEAFF
NA,TRBV19,TRBJ2-7,NA,TGTGCCAGTAGCATGGGGAGGGGGATCCCCTACGAGCAGTACTTC,CASSMGRGIPYEQYF
once,TRBV5-1,TRBJ2-7,NA,TGCGCCAGCAGCTTCCCTAGTTCCTACGAGCAGTACTTC,CASSFPSSYEQYF
once,TRBV28,TRBJ1-5,TRBD1,TGTGCCAGCAGTCCCAGGGGGGGACAGGGTGGCAATCAGCCCCAGCATTTT,CASSPRGGQGGNQPQHF
NA,TRBV27,TRBJ2-3,NA,TGTGCCAGCAGTTTAGTCGACACCAGCACAGATACGCAGTATTTT,CASSLVDTSTDTQYF